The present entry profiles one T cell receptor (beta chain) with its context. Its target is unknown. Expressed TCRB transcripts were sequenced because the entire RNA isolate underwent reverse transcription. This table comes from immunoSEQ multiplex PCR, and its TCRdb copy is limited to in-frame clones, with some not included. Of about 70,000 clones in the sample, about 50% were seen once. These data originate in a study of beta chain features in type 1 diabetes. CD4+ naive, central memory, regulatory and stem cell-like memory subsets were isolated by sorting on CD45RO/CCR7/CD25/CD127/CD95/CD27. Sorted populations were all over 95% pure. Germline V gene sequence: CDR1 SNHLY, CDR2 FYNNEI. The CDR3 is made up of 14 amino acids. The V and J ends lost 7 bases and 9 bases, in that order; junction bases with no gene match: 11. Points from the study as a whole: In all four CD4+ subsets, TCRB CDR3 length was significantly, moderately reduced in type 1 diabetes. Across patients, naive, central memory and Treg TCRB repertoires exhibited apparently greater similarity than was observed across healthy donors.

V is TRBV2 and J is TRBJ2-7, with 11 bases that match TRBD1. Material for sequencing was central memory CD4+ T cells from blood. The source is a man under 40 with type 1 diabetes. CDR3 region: CASTGGTGGSSQYF. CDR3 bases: TGTGCCAGCACGGGCGGGACAGGGGGTTCCTCGCAGTACTTC.